This T cell receptor beta chain was obtained from a study of blood T cell repertoires in COVID-19. How the authors handled the data: Estimation of nucleated cell counts relied on the amplification of reference gene primers. The protocol was immunoSEQ multiplex PCR, while the TCRdb copy is restricted to in-frame clones and leaves out a portion. V and J calls and clone size are given by that table; D and trimming were obtained from the DNA. The sample consists of 150,000 to 200,000 clones, approximately 86% of them appearing once. The CDR3 has 16 residues. The V end lost 0 bases, the J end lost 2 bases, and 14 bases lay between the germline ends. The germline V gene encodes CDR1 SGHKS and CDR2 YYEKEE (reference sequence).

The sequence was obtained from a man aged 50 or older with active or convalescent COVID-19. The gene calls are TRBV5-5 and TRBJ1-1; weak D call: TRBD1 (5 bases). Input material: peripheral blood. DNA for the CDR3: TGTGCCAGCAGCTTGGGCGGGGGGACGCTAAACACTGAAGCTTTCTTT. Encoded protein: CASSLGGGTLNTEAFF. Filled out from reference TRBV5-5 and TRBJ1-1, the complete variable domain reads DAGVTQSPTHLIKTRGQQVTLRCSPISGHKSVSWYQQVLGQGPQFIFQYYEKEERGRGNFPDRFSARQFPNYSSELNVNALLLGDSALYLCASSLGGGTLNTEAFFGQGTRLTVV.